Below, 29 T cell receptor beta chains from the same sample are listed, as sequenced in a study of CD4 T cells in relation to SARS-CoV-2 and coronaviruses. Before the COVID-19 pandemic, during about 2010-2019, CD4+ T cells were taken from unexposed donors. CD4+ T cells were isolated from the cells after roughly 11 days of culture. Data came from immunoSEQ multiplex PCR; TCRdb stores just in-frame clones and leaves some out. This sample yields about 21,000 clones, of which roughly three quarters are seen a single time; about a sixth belongs to the top ten. Their recognized antigens are unknown. The specimen sequenced was CD4+ T cells from PBMCs, cultured in vitro. These receptors were collected from a human donor in good health.

CDR3 sequence reads: CASSATRRGSGQIYNEQFF. The CDR3, as DNA: TGTGCCAGCAGTGCCACCCGGCGGGGTAGCGGACAGATCTACAATGAGCAGTTCTTC. The chain couples TRBV27 to TRBJ2-1; perhaps D is TRBD1 or TRBD2 (6 bases each). In germline, CDR1 is MNHEY, CDR2 SMNVEV (reference sequence). The ends were cut back, 5 bases at V and 3 bases at J, with 26 bases in the middle. This CDR3 has 19 residues.

V gene TRBV7-2 combines with J gene TRBJ2-5; 7 bases are shared with TRBD1. The CDR3 is 14 residues long. Germline-derived CDR1 and CDR2 are SGHTA and FQGNSA. Germline trimming cut 5 bases from V and 4 bases from J; bases unmatched to any gene: 7. The CDR3 loop is CASSPQGPGETQYF. CDR3 bases: TGTGCCAGCAGCCCACAGGGGCCGGGAGAGACCCAGTACTTC.

The chain employs TRBV20-1 and TRBJ2-1; possibly TRBD1 or TRBD2 for D (5 bases each). This CDR3 comprises 14 residues. Trimming took off 3 bases at V and 10 bases at J, with 19 bases between the two ends. From germline, CDR1 is DFQATT and CDR2 SNEGSKA (reference sequence). CDR3 region: CSASSPGTSREQFF. The DNA for the CDR3 is TGCAGTGCTAGTTCCCCCGGGACGAGTCGGGAGCAGTTCTTC.

J is TRBJ1-5 and V is TRBV19; no firm D call. The CDR3 has 13 residues. Trimming pared 5 bases from V and 4 bases from J, leaving 9 bases between. CDR1 LNHDA and CDR2 SQIVND come from the germline V gene (reference sequence). CDR3 amino acids: CASSVQINQPQHF. CDR3 DNA sequence: TGTGCCAGTAGTGTGCAGATTAATCAGCCCCAGCATTTT.

The J gene is TRBJ2-2, the V gene TRBV19, with 10 bases identical to TRBD1. The CDR3 is 15 residues long. V gave up 7 bases and J gave up 4 bases; unmatched junction bases: 6. The germline V gene has CDR1 LNHDA and CDR2 SQIVND (reference sequence). The CDR3 DNA reads TGTGCCAGTATTATTGGGACAGGGGTCACCGGGGAGCTGTTTTTT. This sequence encodes CASIIGTGVTGELFF.

This clone has just one count. The chain is built from TRBV11-3 and TRBJ2-2, with TRBD1 identical over 8 bases. Germline CDR1 and CDR2: SGHNT and YENEEA. The CDR3 runs 15 residues. V was pared by 4 bases and J by 9 bases, with 10 bases of the junction left unmatched. The CDR3 DNA is TGTGCCAGCAGCTCTACTAGACAGGGGAACCGGGAGCTGTTTTTT. It translates to CASSSTRQGNRELFF.

The genes are TRBV5-5 and TRBJ1-1; 7 bases fit TRBD1. The V gene's germline CDR1 is SGHKS and CDR2 YYEKEE (reference sequence). The CDR3 sequence is 13 residues long. V lost 6 bases and J lost 5; bases outside the gene matches: 7. The CDR3 DNA reads as TGTGCCAGCACCACAGGGGCAGGGACTGAAGCTTTCTTT. It translates to CASTTGAGTEAFF. The full variable domain, rest sourced from reference TRBV5-5 and TRBJ1-1, is DAGVTQSPTHLIKTRGQQVTLRCSPISGHKSVSWYQQVLGQGPQFIFQYYEKEERGRGNFPDRFSARQFPNYSSELNVNALLLGDSALYLCASTTGAGTEAFFGQGTRLTVV.

This clone was found once. The chain joins TRBV28 to TRBJ1-3; D is ambiguous. The germline gives CDR1 MDHEN, CDR2 SYDVKM. Trimming took off 7 bases at V and 2 bases at J, with 15 bases between the two ends. The CDR3 contains 15 residues. CDR3 in DNA: TGTGCCAGCACCTTTCGGGCCGACCCTGGAAACACCATATATTTT. The encoded protein is CASTFRADPGNTIYF.

This clone was observed a few times. The chain uses TRBV2 and TRBJ2-3, with D tentatively TRBD2 (6 bases). The V end lost 7 bases, the J end lost 6 bases, and 14 bases lay between the germline ends. CDR1 is SNHLY, CDR2 FYNNEI, per germline. The length of the CDR3 is 13 residues. The CDR3 region is CASKYGSGDTQYF. The CDR3, as DNA: TGTGCCAGCAAATACGGGAGCGGGGATACGCAGTATTTT. Full variable domain (missing parts from reference TRBV2 and TRBJ2-3): EPEVTQTPSHQVTQMGQEVILRCVPISNHLYFYWYRQILGQKVEFLVSFYNNEISEKSEIFDDQFSVERPDGSNFTLKIRSTKLEDSAMYFCASKYGSGDTQYFGPGTRLTVL.

In its sample, this clone was seen a few times. This rearrangement joins TRBV7-3 to TRBJ2-7; perhaps TRBD2 as D (6 bases). Germline lookup yields CDR1 SGHTA and CDR2 FQGTGA. Trimming stripped 5 bases from V and 0 bases from J, with 23 bases between. The CDR3 is 18 residues long. The CDR3 here is CASSQEGPHLFNSYEQYF. CDR3 sequence (DNA): TGTGCCAGCAGCCAGGAGGGGCCCCACCTATTCAACTCCTACGAGCAGTACTTC.

The V gene is TRBV15, the J gene TRBJ2-5; D is unclear. The CDR3 runs 12 residues. Trimming stripped 5 bases from V and 5 bases from J, with 9 bases between. Germline lookup yields CDR1 LNHNV and CDR2 YYDKDF (reference sequence). The CDR3 DNA reads as TGTGCCACCAGCCGCCCCGGGGAGACCCAGTACTTC. This gives the protein CATSRPGETQYF.

The V call is TRBV6-6, the J call TRBJ2-5; possible D gene TRBD2, 5 bases. Germline CDR1 and CDR2: MNHNY and SVGAGI (reference sequence). V shed 6 bases and J shed 4 bases, with 15 bases lying between them. The CDR3 length is 14 residues. CDR3 loop: CASSHHLEGETQYF. CDR3 sequence (DNA): TGTGCCAGCAGCCATCACCTAGAGGGAGAGACCCAGTACTTC.

V usage is TRBV5-1 and J usage is TRBJ2-7; 12 nucleotides agree with TRBD2. Germline-derived CDR1 and CDR2 are SGHRS and YFSETQ. J lost 0 bases, V lost 4 bases, and 2 bases had no gene match. The CDR3 runs 15 residues. CDR3 coding DNA: TGCGCCAGCAGCCCGGGACTAGCGGGCTCCTACGAGCAGTACTTC. Residues: CASSPGLAGSYEQYF.

There are a few counts of this clone. The rearrangement links TRBV3-1 (or the pseudogene TRBV3-2) to TRBJ1-6; 8 bases map to TRBD1. Germline loops: CDR1 LGHDT, CDR2 YNNKEL (reference sequence). V trimming: 4 bases; J trimming: 8 bases; junction bases outside the gene matches: 13. The CDR3 has 17 amino acids. CDR3 DNA sequence: TGTGCCAGCAGCCCGAACAGGGGGGCGAAAATGGATTCACCCCTCCACTTT. This gives the protein CASSPNRGAKMDSPLHF.

V and J are TRBV20-1 and TRBJ2-3, with D possibly being TRBD1 or TRBD2 (5 bases each). There are 14 residues in the CDR3. Germline values: CDR1 DFQATT, CDR2 SNEGSKA (reference sequence). Trimming shortened V by 3 bases and J by 4 bases, and 14 bases separated the two germline ends. The CDR3 reads CSASRDLGADTQYF. CDR3 DNA: TGCAGTGCTAGTCGTGACTTGGGGGCAGATACGCAGTATTTT.

This clone was seen a few times. Other DNA sequences in this sample translate to the same CDR3. This chain joins TRBV24-1 and TRBJ1-1, with TRBD1 as a possible D gene (6 bases). The V end lost 4 bases, the J end lost 8 bases, and 13 bases lay between the germline ends. The V gene's germline CDR1 is KGHDR and CDR2 SFDVKD. The CDR3 has 13 amino acids. CDR3 residues: CATSDNNRAEAFF. The CDR3 nucleotides are TGTGCCACCAGTGACAACAACAGGGCCGAAGCTTTCTTT.

J is TRBJ1-2 and V is TRBV24-1; D is uncertain. The CDR3 runs to 13 residues. The germline CDR1 and CDR2 sequences are KGHDR and SFDVKD. Trimming shortened V by 4 bases and J by 8 bases, and 13 bases separated the two germline ends. In nucleotides, the CDR3 is TGTGCCACCAGTGAGCCGGATTTACGGGGCTACACCTTC. This gives the protein CATSEPDLRGYTF.

This clone appeared a single time. V usage is TRBV5-6 and J usage is TRBJ2-2; 11 bases are a match to TRBD2. Trimming cost V 0 bases and J 7 bases; bases outside gene matches: 2. This CDR3 region has 15 residues. The germline gives CDR1 SGHDT, CDR2 YYEEEE. The CDR3 is CASSLGTSGYGELFF. The CDR3 coding sequence is TGTGCCAGCAGCTTGGGGACTAGCGGGTACGGGGAGCTGTTTTTT.

The chain couples TRBV9 to TRBJ2-1; D not resolved. There are 15 residues in the CDR3. V dropped 2 bases and J dropped 9 bases, with 18 bases sitting between them. Germline-derived CDR1 and CDR2 are SGDLS and YYNGEE. In DNA form, the CDR3 reads TGTGCCAGCAGCGTGGCTTTGGACGCGACCGTTGAGCAGTTCTTC. Translation gives CASSVALDATVEQFF. The variable domain in full, completed from reference TRBV9 and TRBJ2-1, reads DSGVTQTPKHLITATGQRVTLRCSPRSGDLSVYWYQQSLDQGLQFLIQYYNGEERAKGNILERFSAQQFPDLHSELNLSSLELGDSALYFCASSVALDATVEQFFGPGTRLTVL.

This rearrangement joins TRBV18 to TRBJ2-5, with a tentative D call TRBD2 (6 bases). Germline values: CDR1 KGHSH, CDR2 LQKENI. CDR3 size: 13 residues. V was clipped by 3 bases and J by 5 bases, with 10 bases between them. The CDR3 sequence is CASSPGLSETQYF. In DNA, the CDR3 is TGTGCCAGCTCACCCGGACTATCTGAGACCCAGTACTTC.

This chain links TRBV18 with TRBJ1-3; D is unclear. Trimming shortened V by 2 bases and J by 4 bases, and 3 bases separated the two germline ends. The CDR3 is 12 amino acids. Germline V lookup: CDR1 KGHSH, CDR2 LQKENI. CDR3 sequence reads: CASSPNGNTIYF. CDR3 coding DNA: TGTGCCAGCTCACCAAACGGAAACACCATATATTTT.

The chain's CDR3 is CASSRNTGGLYEQYF. CDR3 DNA sequence: TGCGCCAGCAGCCGAAATACAGGGGGCCTCTACGAGCAGTACTTC. V and J are TRBV4-1 and TRBJ2-7; 9 bases line up with TRBD1. Looked up from germline, CDR1 is MGHRA and CDR2 is YSYEKL. The CDR3 spans 15 residues. V gave up 4 bases and J gave up 3 bases; unmatched junction bases: 7.

The chain carries TRBV2 and TRBJ1-2; no firm D call. Germline V gene data show CDR1 as SNHLY and CDR2 as FYNNEI. The CDR3 runs to 12 residues. V lost 2 bases to trimming and J lost 5 bases, with 6 bases between them. The DNA of the CDR3 is TGTGCCAGCAGTGAATACACATATGGCTACACCTTC. Protein sequence: CASSEYTYGYTF.

This clone was recorded once. This sequence joins TRBV12-3 or TRBV12-4 and TRBJ1-2; D perhaps matches TRBD1 (5 bases). V lost 6 bases, J lost 4 bases, and 12 bases lay in between. The CDR3 runs 13 residues. This chain's CDR3 is CASSPGQRYGYTF. CDR3 sequence (DNA): TGTGCCAGCAGCCCGGGGCAGCGCTATGGCTACACCTTC.

CDR3: CASSPGHGTPNYGYTF. The CDR3 DNA reads as TGTGCCAGCTCACCAGGTCACGGCACTCCTAACTATGGCTACACCTTC. The genes are TRBV18 and TRBJ1-2, with D uncertain. The germline CDR1 and CDR2 sequences are KGHSH and LQKENI. The CDR3 totals 16 residues. Trimming pared 2 bases from V and 0 bases from J, leaving 13 bases between.

J is TRBJ1-2 and V is TRBV6-5; tentatively, D is TRBD1 (5 bases). Germline loops: CDR1 MNHEY, CDR2 SVGAGI. CDR3 length: 13 amino acids. V was trimmed by 6 bases and J by 4 bases, leaving 12 bases between them. The CDR3 DNA is TGTGCCAGCAGGCGGGACGGGATCTATGGCTACACCTTC. It yields the protein CASRRDGIYGYTF.

This clone was observed a single time. Mismatch with germline at one junction end may stem from a read error. The J gene is TRBJ1-5, the V gene TRBV19; 10 bases line up with TRBD1. Germline V CDR1 and CDR2: LNHDA, SQIVND (reference sequence). The CDR3 sequence is 15 residues long. This CDR3 reads CVSSIGTGVNQPQHF. CDR3 coding DNA: TGTGTCAGTAGTATAGGGACAGGGGTCAATCAGCCCCAGCATTTT.

The chain couples TRBV5-1 to TRBJ1-6; maybe TRBD1 (6 bases). Germline lookup yields CDR1 SGHRS and CDR2 YFSETQ. Deletions cut 2 bases from V and 7 bases from J, with 13 bases between. This CDR3 has 15 residues. This CDR3 reads CASSLTGIDNSPLHF. DNA of the CDR3: TGCGCCAGCAGCTTAACAGGGATAGACAATTCACCCCTCCACTTT. The whole variable domain, filled in from reference TRBV5-1 and TRBJ1-6, reads KAGVTQTPRYLIKTRGQQVTLSCSPISGHRSVSWYQQTPGQGLQFLFEYFSETQRNKGNFPGRFSGRQFSNSRSEMNVSTLELGDSALYLCASSLTGIDNSPLHFGNGTRLTVT.

The chain links TRBV27 to TRBJ1-6, with D maybe TRBD1 (5 bases). This CDR3 comprises 14 residues. V dropped 6 bases and J dropped 3 bases, with 9 bases sitting between them. Per germline, CDR1 MNHEY and CDR2 SMNVEV (reference sequence). CDR3 sequence reads: CASRETDYNSPLHF. CDR3 in DNA: TGTGCCAGCAGAGAGACAGACTATAATTCACCCCTCCACTTT.